These 23 T cell receptor beta chains share one sample of origin, sequenced in a study of cytomegalovirus exposure and HLA in healthy donors. Vbeta (60) and Jbeta (13) primers were used in the PCR. Profiled with immunoSEQ multiplex PCR; TCRdb holds only in-frame clones, not every one. The listing records some 75,000 clones. Input material: PBMCs. These receptors were collected from a man between 40 and 49 years old in good health and CMV-seronegative.

V usage is TRBV6-5 and J usage is TRBJ2-7, with 9 nucleotides matching TRBD1. The CDR3 covers 14 residues. Per the germline V gene, CDR1 is MNHEY and CDR2 is SVGAGI. The V gene end was trimmed by 6 bases and the J gene end by 0 bases; junction bases not matched to a gene: 3. The CDR3 reads CASRETGGSYEQYF. The CDR3 DNA is TGTGCCAGCAGGGAGACAGGGGGCTCCTACGAGCAGTACTTC.

The chain uses TRBV21-1 and TRBJ1-1; the table calls TRBD1, which could not be checked here. TRBV21-1 is a pseudogene. The CDR3 is 18 amino acids. CDR3 sequence reads: CASRESGQGHLSWTEAFF. The CDR3 coding sequence is TGTGCCAGCAGGGAGTCGGGACAGGGGCATCTTAGTTGGACTGAAGCTTTCTTT.

The genes are TRBV6-5 and TRBJ1-2; D call uncertain. From germline, CDR1 is MNHEY and CDR2 SVGAGI. The CDR3 spans 10 residues. Deletions cut 10 bases from V and 6 bases from J, with 9 bases between. The CDR3 nucleotides are TGTGCCACGGGAGAGAATGGCTACACCTTC. Translating it yields CATGENGYTF.

The chain employs TRBV9 and TRBJ2-7; 8 positions agree with TRBD1. Germline lookup yields CDR1 SGDLS and CDR2 YYNGEE. The CDR3 consists of 15 residues. Trimming removed 2 bases from V and 1 base from J; junction bases left unmatched: 5. CDR3 nucleotide sequence: TGTGCCAGCAGCGTCGACAGGGGTCCTTCCTACGAGCAGTACTTC. Protein product: CASSVDRGPSYEQYF.

The chain uses TRBV27 and TRBJ2-5; 8 nucleotides align to TRBD2. CDR1 is MNHEY, CDR2 SMNVEV, per germline (reference sequence). The CDR3 contains 15 residues. Trimming at V came to 5 bases and at J to 5 bases, leaving 10 bases not matched to a gene. Here the CDR3 reads CASSTSGGRRETQYF. The CDR3 DNA reads TGTGCCAGCAGTACCTCGGGCGGGAGGAGGGAGACCCAGTACTTC.

This sequence joins TRBV6-5 and TRBJ2-7; possible D gene TRBD2, 5 bases. This CDR3 is 16 amino acids long. CDR1 is MNHEY, CDR2 SVGAGI, per germline. Trimming left V 0 bases short and J 4 bases short, with 16 bases between. The CDR3 region is CASSYSGIGEQYEQYF. The CDR3 nucleotides read TGTGCCAGCAGTTACTCCGGGATCGGGGAACAATACGAGCAGTACTTC.

The rearrangement links TRBV29-1 to TRBJ2-3; TRBD2 agrees at 8 bases. The V segment lost 2 bases and the J segment 2 bases; nucleotides outside the gene matches: 9. Germline CDR1 is SQVTM and CDR2 is ANQGSEA. The CDR3 spans 16 residues. This CDR3 reads CSVETMERGYTDTQYF. For the CDR3, the DNA is TGCAGCGTTGAAACCATGGAGCGGGGGTACACAGATACGCAGTATTTT.

This chain uses TRBV30 with TRBJ2-5, with 7 bases lining up with TRBD2. With V trimmed by 7 bases and J by 0 bases, 8 bases remained unmatched. The CDR3 is 14 residues long. Per the germline V gene, CDR1 is GTSNPN and CDR2 is SVGIG (reference sequence). As DNA, the CDR3 is TGTGCCTCAAATTTCGGGGGGAACCAAGAGACCCAGTACTTC. Its protein is CASNFGGNQETQYF.

The V gene is TRBV5-4, the J gene TRBJ2-1; tentative D call: TRBD2 (6 bases). The CDR3 is made up of 13 amino acids. Germline-derived CDR1 and CDR2 are SGHNT and YYREEE (reference sequence). The V and J ends lost 3 bases and 6 bases respectively, with 10 bases between them. The CDR3 DNA follows: TGTGCCAGCAGCTCGGGACTGGGCAATGAGCAGTTCTTC. It translates to CASSSGLGNEQFF.

The V call is TRBV6-1, the J call TRBJ2-3; TRBD1 matches at 7 bases. After removal of 6 bases from V and 5 bases from J, the junction contained 11 bases not matched to a gene. Germline assignment: CDR1 MNHNS and CDR2 SASEGT. The CDR3 runs 15 residues. The DNA of the CDR3 is TGTGCCAGCAGCCCCCTCGGGCAGGGGGAAGATACGCAGTATTTT. Encoded protein: CASSPLGQGEDTQYF.

The chain links TRBV6-5 to TRBJ2-1, with TRBD2 matching 14 bases. Germline V CDR1 and CDR2: MNHEY, SVGAGI. This CDR3 comprises 14 residues. V was clipped by 8 bases and J by 7 bases; unmatched bases: 4. The DNA for the CDR3 is TGTGCCAGCGGGACTAGCGGGAGTTGGAATGAGCAGTTCTTC. It codes for CASGTSGSWNEQFF.

This rearrangement joins TRBV19 to TRBJ2-1; 10 nucleotides align to TRBD1. Germline CDR1 and CDR2: LNHDA and SQIVND (reference sequence). The CDR3 runs to 15 residues. With V trimmed by 6 bases and J by 7 bases, 9 bases remained unmatched. The CDR3 sequence is CASSPLRTGGNEQFF. CDR3 coding DNA: TGTGCCAGTAGCCCTCTTAGGACAGGGGGAAATGAGCAGTTCTTC.

The chain recombines TRBV6-5 with TRBJ1-2; 7 nucleotides match TRBD1. The CDR3 is made up of 13 amino acids. Germline loops: CDR1 MNHEY, CDR2 SVGAGI. Trimming removed 6 bases from V and 2 bases from J; junction bases left unmatched: 3. The CDR3 DNA sequence: TGTGCCAGCAGCAAACAGGGGAACTATGGCTACACCTTC. As protein: CASSKQGNYGYTF.

The V and J genes are TRBV6-5 and TRBJ1-1; D remains ambiguous. This CDR3 spans 16 amino acids. V dropped 0 bases and J dropped 0 bases, with 11 bases sitting between them. CDR1 and CDR2 from the germline V gene are MNHEY and SVGAGI. The CDR3 nucleotides read TGTGCCAGCAGTTACTCGCGGCGGGTCTTGAACACTGAAGCTTTCTTT. Its protein product is CASSYSRRVLNTEAFF.

The chain is built from TRBV28 and TRBJ2-7; 8 nucleotides align to TRBD2. V was clipped by 4 bases and J by 0 bases; unmatched bases: 23. CDR3 size: 21 residues. Germline V lookup: CDR1 MDHEN, CDR2 SYDVKM. CDR3 coding DNA: TGTGCCAGCAGTTGGCTACCCCTTCCTCCGGGACTAGAATTAAGCTCCTACGAGCAGTACTTC. As protein: CASSWLPLPPGLELSSYEQYF.

The chain recombines TRBV2 with TRBJ1-4, with D perhaps TRBD1 (5 bases). V lost 3 bases, J lost 10 bases, and 18 bases lay in between. This CDR3 region has 15 residues. The V gene's germline CDR1 is SNHLY and CDR2 FYNNEI. The DNA for the CDR3 is TGTGCCAGCAGTGACGAGGGACTCCCTGGGGGAAAACTGTTTTTT. Protein: CASSDEGLPGGKLFF. The complete variable domain, with remaining parts taken from reference TRBV2 and TRBJ1-4, reads EPEVTQTPSHQVTQMGQEVILRCVPISNHLYFYWYRQILGQKVEFLVSFYNNEISEKSEIFDDQFSVERPDGSNFTLKIRSTKLEDSAMYFCASSDEGLPGGKLFFGSGTQLSVL.

This chain uses TRBV2 with TRBJ2-6, with 7 bases matching TRBD2. CDR3 length: 16 amino acids. Germline V gene lookup returns CDR1 SNHLY and CDR2 FYNNEI. The junction had 11 bases not matched to a gene; V was cut back by 8 bases and J by 4 bases. The CDR3 DNA sequence: TGTGCCAGCCCCCGGGGGGACCTAGCGGGGGCCAACGTCCTGACTTTC. Translation: CASPRGDLAGANVLTF.

The chain joins TRBV6-1 to TRBJ2-1; possibly TRBD1 for D (5 bases). The germline V gene encodes CDR1 MNHNS and CDR2 SASEGT. V lost 2 bases to trimming and J lost 5 bases, with 13 bases between them. The CDR3 runs 15 residues. The CDR3 loop is CASSELPGYNNEQFF. The CDR3 DNA follows: TGTGCCAGCAGTGAACTTCCAGGGTATAACAATGAGCAGTTCTTC.

This sequence joins TRBV30 and TRBJ2-2; D gene ambiguous. The germline CDR1 and CDR2 sequences are GTSNPN and SVGIG (reference sequence). The CDR3 length is 13 residues. The V and J ends lost 0 bases and 6 bases respectively, with 8 bases between them. The CDR3 DNA follows: TGTGCCTGGAGTGTAGTCCGGGCCGGGGAGCTGTTTTTT. Encoded protein: CAWSVVRAGELFF.

This chain connects TRBV6-4 to TRBJ2-7, with a weak D call TRBD2 (6 bases). The length of the CDR3 is 18 residues. Germline loops: CDR1 MRHNA, CDR2 SNTAGT. The ends were cut back, 0 bases at V and 7 bases at J, with 25 bases in the middle. The CDR3 region has the DNA TGTGCCAGCAGTGACTCGGGACTGGAAGCGGAACCGTCTGGGGAGCAGTACTTC. It is translated as CASSDSGLEAEPSGEQYF.

This chain connects TRBV5-6 to TRBJ2-1; TRBD2 agrees at 11 bases. After removal of 7 bases from V and 7 bases from J, the junction contained 7 bases not matched to a gene. Germline-derived CDR1 and CDR2 are SGHDT and YYEEEE. The CDR3 length is 14 residues. The CDR3 DNA reads TGTGCCAGCTTGCTAGCGGGAGGTTCGAATGAGCAGTTCTTC. Its translation: CASLLAGGSNEQFF.

The rearrangement joins TRBV2 to TRBJ2-7; the D gene is possibly TRBD1 (5 bases). CDR1 and CDR2 from the germline V gene are SNHLY and FYNNEI. Between the trimmed V and J ends, which lost 9 bases and 7 bases, there was a span of 13 bases. CDR3 size: 11 residues. This chain's CDR3 is CASRQNGEQYF. The CDR3 region has the DNA TGTGCCAGTCGACAGAACGGGGAGCAGTACTTC. Combining the CDR3 with reference TRBV2 and TRBJ2-7 gives the whole variable domain EPEVTQTPSHQVTQMGQEVILRCVPISNHLYFYWYRQILGQKVEFLVSFYNNEISEKSEIFDDQFSVERPDGSNFTLKIRSTKLEDSAMYFCASRQNGEQYFGPGTRLTVT.

The chain joins TRBV5-1 to TRBJ1-5, with 7 nucleotides matching TRBD1. From germline, CDR1 is SGHRS and CDR2 YFSETQ. V shed 4 bases and J 3 bases; nucleotides not matched to a gene: 4. The CDR3 loop spans 14 amino acids. This chain's CDR3 is CASSQGQPNQPQHF. CDR3 DNA sequence: TGCGCCAGCAGCCAGGGACAGCCCAATCAGCCCCAGCATTTT.